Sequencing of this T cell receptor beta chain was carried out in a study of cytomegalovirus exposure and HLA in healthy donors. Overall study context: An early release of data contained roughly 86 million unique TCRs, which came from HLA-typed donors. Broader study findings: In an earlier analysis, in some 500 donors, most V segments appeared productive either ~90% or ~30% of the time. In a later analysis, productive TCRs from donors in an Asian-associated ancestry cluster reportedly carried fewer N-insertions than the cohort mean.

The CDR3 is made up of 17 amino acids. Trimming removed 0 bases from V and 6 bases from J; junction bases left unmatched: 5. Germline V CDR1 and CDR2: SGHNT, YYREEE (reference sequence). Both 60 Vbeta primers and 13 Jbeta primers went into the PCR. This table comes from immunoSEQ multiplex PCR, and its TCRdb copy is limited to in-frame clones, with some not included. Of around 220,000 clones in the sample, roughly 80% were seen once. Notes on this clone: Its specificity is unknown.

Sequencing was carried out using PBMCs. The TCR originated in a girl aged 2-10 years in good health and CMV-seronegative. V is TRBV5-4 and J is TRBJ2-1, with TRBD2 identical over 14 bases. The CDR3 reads CASSLGLAGGLGNEQFF. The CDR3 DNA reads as TGTGCCAGCAGCTTGGGACTAGCGGGGGGGCTCGGCAATGAGCAGTTCTTC. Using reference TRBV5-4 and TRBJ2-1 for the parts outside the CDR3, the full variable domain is ETGVTQSPTHLIKTRGQQVTLRCSSQSGHNTVSWYQQALGQGPQFIFQYYREEENGRGNFPPRFSGLQFPNYSSELNVNALELDDSALYLCASSLGLAGGLGNEQFFGPGTRLTVL.